This T cell receptor beta chain derives from a study of blood T cell repertoires in COVID-19. Trimming pared 4 bases from V and 12 bases from J, leaving 14 bases between. This CDR3 is built from 12 residues. Germline V gives CDR1 SGDLS, CDR2 YYNGEE. TCRdb's copy holds only in-frame clones and misses some; the assay was immunoSEQ multiplex PCR. The sample shows approximately 200,000 clones, approximately 84% of them seen only once. The rearrangement uses TRBV9 and TRBJ2-1, with a tentative D call TRBD2 (7 bases). The sequenced material came from peripheral blood. The sequence was collected from a man aged 50 to 59 with acute or convalescent COVID-19. The chain's CDR3 is CASSPGGGAQFF. CDR3 nucleotide sequence: TGTGCCAGCAGCCCAGGAGGGGGGGCGCAGTTCTTC.